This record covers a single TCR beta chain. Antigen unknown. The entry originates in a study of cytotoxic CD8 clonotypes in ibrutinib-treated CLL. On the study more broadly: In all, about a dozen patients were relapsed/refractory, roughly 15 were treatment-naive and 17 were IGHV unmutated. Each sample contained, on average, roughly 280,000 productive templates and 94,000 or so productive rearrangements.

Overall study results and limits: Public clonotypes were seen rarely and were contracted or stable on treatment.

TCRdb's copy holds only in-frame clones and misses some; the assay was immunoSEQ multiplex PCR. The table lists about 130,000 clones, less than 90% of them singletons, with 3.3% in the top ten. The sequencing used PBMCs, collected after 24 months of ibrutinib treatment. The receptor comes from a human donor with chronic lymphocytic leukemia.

The CDR3 protein is CASSLDGPGSYEQYF. The CDR3 nucleotides read TGTGCCAGCAGCTTAGATGGACCAGGGTCCTACGAGCAGTACTTC. This chain uses TRBV11-2 with TRBJ2-7; TRBD1 might be the D (5 bases). V dropped 0 bases and J dropped 1 base, with 10 bases sitting between them. Germline CDR1 and CDR2: SGHAT and FQNNGV. The CDR3 has 15 residues.